Presented here are 32 T cell receptor beta chains from one specimen sequenced in a study of blood T cells in healthy people across ages. PCR was performed a second time for 7 to 11 cycles using a sample-barcoded 5' primer and a J-beta primer mix. MiXCR, applied by TCRdb to the 5' RACE reads, yields one record per CDR3 protein. The sample records approximately 880,000 distinct CDR3 sequences, roughly 52% being singletons. Sequenced sample: blood. Every receptor here comes from a man between 25 and 39 years old in good health.

The sample holds a few counts of this clonotype. V and J are TRBV6-1 and TRBJ1-4; D is unclear. Germline values: CDR1 MNHNS, CDR2 SASEGT. The CDR3 runs to 14 residues. V dropped 6 bases and J dropped 0 bases, with 8 bases sitting between them. The CDR3 loop reads CASRFTTTNEKLFF. DNA for the CDR3: TGTGCCAGCAGATTCACAACAACTAATGAAAAACTGTTTTTT.

This rearrangement joins TRBV11-2 to TRBJ2-1; TRBD2 agrees at 9 bases. Germline V lookup: CDR1 SGHAT, CDR2 FQNNGV. This CDR3 is built from 16 residues. V gave up 5 bases and J gave up 4 bases; unmatched junction bases: 9. In DNA form, the CDR3 reads TGTGCCAGCAGCCAACCATCTAGCGGGGTATACAATGAGCAGTTCTTC. This encodes CASSQPSSGVYNEQFF.

The chain uses TRBV3-1 and TRBJ2-1; tentatively, D is TRBD1 or TRBD2 (5 bases each). Trimming shortened V by 1 base and J by 5 bases, and 12 bases separated the two germline ends. This CDR3 region has 15 residues. Germline assignment: CDR1 LGHDT and CDR2 YNNKEL (reference sequence). The CDR3 is CASSQGSGQNNEQFF. The CDR3 DNA follows: TGTGCCAGCAGCCAAGGGTCGGGGCAGAACAATGAGCAGTTCTTC.

This clonotype was seen a few times. The chain carries TRBV28 and TRBJ2-4; D might be TRBD1 (6 bases). Germline-derived CDR1 and CDR2 are MDHEN and SYDVKM. The length of the CDR3 is 13 residues. Trimming cost V 5 bases and J 13 bases, with 18 bases left between them. Here the CDR3 reads CASSRQGFEEQYF. For the CDR3, the DNA is TGTGCCAGCAGTCGTCAGGGGTTCGAGGAGCAGTACTTC.

This clonotype was counted a few times. The rearrangement links TRBV29-1 to TRBJ2-5; 9 nucleotides line up with TRBD1. CDR3 length equals 15 residues. Per the germline V gene, CDR1 is SQVTM and CDR2 is ANQGSEA. The V gene end was trimmed by 5 bases and the J gene end by 4 bases; junction bases not matched to a gene: 11. CDR3 amino acids: CSVKQGAARIETQYF. For the CDR3, the DNA is TGCAGCGTTAAACAGGGGGCGGCGAGAATAGAGACCCAGTACTTC.

This clonotype occurred a few times. This rearrangement joins TRBV6-5 to TRBJ2-5; no definite D call. Trimming took off 0 bases at V and 5 bases at J, with 10 bases between the two ends. Germline assignment: CDR1 MNHEY and CDR2 SVGAGI. The CDR3 runs to 14 residues. Here the CDR3 reads CASSYSTFGETQYF. CDR3 bases: TGTGCCAGCAGTTACTCGACCTTCGGGGAGACCCAGTACTTC.

In this sample, this clonotype turned up a few times. The genes are TRBV12-3 or TRBV12-4 and TRBJ2-1; no definite D call. V shed 10 bases and J shed 4 bases, with 8 bases lying between them. The CDR3 runs to 11 residues. CDR3 protein: CATVGYNEQFF. CDR3 sequence (DNA): TGTGCCACCGTGGGGTACAATGAGCAGTTCTTC.

This chain connects TRBV29-1 to TRBJ2-3, with a tentative D call TRBD2 (6 bases). The CDR3 runs 13 residues. Germline values: CDR1 SQVTM, CDR2 ANQGSEA. Trimming took 1 base from V and 2 from J, leaving 7 bases between them. CDR3 nucleotides: TGCAGCGTTGAAGGCGGGATCACAGATACGCAGTATTTT. Translation: CSVEGGITDTQYF.

About this clonotype itself: One end of the junction varies from germline; a read error may be responsible. J is TRBJ1-5 and V is TRBV12-3 or TRBV12-4, with D unresolved. CDR3 length: 14 amino acids. CDR3 DNA: TGTACCAGCAGTTCCCCAACCGATGAGAAACCCCAGCATTTT. It translates to CTSSSPTDEKPQHF.

The V call is TRBV4-1, the J call TRBJ2-1, with a tentative D call TRBD2 (5 bases). Trimming took off 0 bases at V and 9 bases at J, with 24 bases between the two ends. Germline-derived CDR1 and CDR2 are MGHRA and YSYEKL. The CDR3 covers 18 residues. As DNA, the CDR3 is TGCGCCAGCAGCCAAGATCCCCATCTGGAGGAGATTGTAGGTGAGCAGTTCTTC. This codes for CASSQDPHLEEIVGEQFF.

In its sample, this clonotype was seen many times. This chain joins TRBV3-1 and TRBJ2-7; D is perhaps TRBD1 (5 bases). The CDR3 consists of 14 residues. V was shortened by 4 bases and J by 6 bases, with 16 bases between the two germline ends. Germline CDR1 is LGHDT and CDR2 is YNNKEL (reference sequence). CDR3 sequence: CASSPLRATGEQYF. In DNA, the CDR3 is TGTGCCAGCAGCCCTCTGAGAGCTACAGGCGAGCAGTACTTC.

This chain connects TRBV20-1 to TRBJ2-7, with 7 bases aligning to TRBD1. Germline assignment: CDR1 DFQATT and CDR2 SNEGSKA (reference sequence). This CDR3 has 12 residues. V was pared by 5 bases and J by 3 bases, with 4 bases of the junction left unmatched. CDR3: CSAYRGDYEQYF. The CDR3 DNA reads TGCAGTGCTTACAGGGGCGACTACGAGCAGTACTTC.

This clonotype was seen more than once but under ten times. The chain uses TRBV28 and TRBJ2-3, with 12 bases matching TRBD1. This CDR3 has 19 residues. Germline V gene lookup returns CDR1 MDHEN and CDR2 SYDVKM. Trimming took 7 bases from V and 6 from J; bases not matched to a gene: 20. The CDR3: CASTNVPGQGAGVLDTQYF. CDR3 DNA: TGTGCCAGCACCAATGTCCCGGGACAGGGGGCGGGAGTCCTCGATACGCAGTATTTT.

The chain recombines TRBV5-1 with TRBJ2-7; a weak D match, TRBD2 (5 bases). The V and J ends lost 4 bases and 2 bases respectively, with 10 bases between them. The CDR3 is 13 amino acids. Germline CDR1 is SGHRS and CDR2 is YFSETQ. In DNA, the CDR3 is TGCGCCAGCAGCCCCGGGATCCCCTACGAGCAGTACTTC. Its protein product is CASSPGIPYEQYF. Based on the CDR3 plus reference TRBV5-1 and TRBJ2-7, the full variable domain is KAGVTQTPRYLIKTRGQQVTLSCSPISGHRSVSWYQQTPGQGLQFLFEYFSETQRNKGNFPGRFSGRQFSNSRSEMNVSTLELGDSALYLCASSPGIPYEQYFGPGTRLTVT.

The chain links TRBV5-5 to TRBJ1-2; D is unresolved. The CDR3 is 14 amino acids. Looked up from germline, CDR1 is SGHKS and CDR2 is YYEKEE (reference sequence). Trimming pared 0 bases from V and 4 bases from J, leaving 10 bases between. CDR3 sequence reads: CASSLATDIYGYTF. CDR3 bases: TGTGCCAGCAGCTTGGCCACGGATATCTATGGCTACACCTTC.

The chain carries TRBV6-1 and TRBJ1-2, with D maybe TRBD1 (5 bases). Germline V CDR1 and CDR2: MNHNS, SASEGT. V lost 2 bases to trimming and J lost 8 bases, with 12 bases between them. The CDR3 spans 13 residues. The CDR3 DNA is TGTGCCAGCAGTGAACGGGGCGGGAGCGGCTACACCTTC. Translation: CASSERGGSGYTF.

CDR3 in DNA: TGTGCCAGCGGGGCGGACACCGGGGAGCTGTTTTTT. This codes for CASGADTGELFF. V usage is TRBV3-1 and J usage is TRBJ2-2; the D gene is possibly TRBD1 (5 bases). Germline loops: CDR1 LGHDT, CDR2 YNNKEL (reference sequence). The CDR3 sequence is 12 residues long. The V end was cut by 8 bases, the J end by 3 bases, with 7 bases between. Complete variable domain (other parts from reference TRBV3-1 and TRBJ2-2): DTAVSQTPKYLVTQMGNDKSIKCEQNLGHDTMYWYKQDSKKFLKIMFSYNNKELIINETVPNRFSPKSPDKAHLNLHINSLELGDSAVYFCASGADTGELFFGEGSRLTVL.

Comments on this clonotype: Being one base from a much bigger clone, this may be a read error. The CDR3 spells CASSLAGGQISGTNVLTF. The CDR3 coding sequence is TGTGCCAGCAGCTTAGCCGGGGGACAAATCTCTGGGACCAACGTCCTGACTTTC. V and J are TRBV7-6 and TRBJ2-6; the D gene could be TRBD1 or TRBD2 (6 bases each). The CDR3 has 18 residues. CDR1 is SGHVS and CDR2 is FNYEAQ in the germline V gene.

The chain is built from TRBV20-1 and TRBJ1-1; D unclear. Between the trimmed V and J ends, which lost 5 bases and 2 bases, there was a span of 6 bases. The germline CDR1 and CDR2 sequences are DFQATT and SNEGSKA (reference sequence). CDR3 length: 11 residues. CDR3 nucleotides: TGCAGTGCTCCCCCAAACACTGAAGCTTTCTTT. It encodes CSAPPNTEAFF.

J is TRBJ1-2 and V is TRBV6-5, with D perhaps TRBD1 (5 bases). Trimming pared 2 bases from V and 4 bases from J, leaving 14 bases between. The length of the CDR3 is 15 residues. Germline CDR1 is MNHEY and CDR2 is SVGAGI. As DNA, the CDR3 is TGTGCCAGCAGTTACGGGTCAGGGAGTCTCTATGGCTACACCTTC. It yields the protein CASSYGSGSLYGYTF.

There are a few counts of this clonotype. V gene TRBV30 combines with J gene TRBJ2-3; the D gene is possibly TRBD2 (6 bases). The germline V gene has CDR1 GTSNPN and CDR2 SVGIG (reference sequence). Trimming left V 2 bases short and J 6 bases short, with 18 bases between. The length of the CDR3 is 15 residues. The CDR3 DNA is TGTGCCTGGAGTTCCCCGGGACTCTCGACTGATACGCAGTATTTT. It translates to CAWSSPGLSTDTQYF. Using reference TRBV30 and TRBJ2-3 for the parts outside the CDR3, the full variable domain is SQTIHQWPATLVQPVGSPLSLECTVEGTSNPNLYWYRQAAGRGLQLLFYSVGIGQISSEVPQNLSASRPQDRQFILSSKKLLLSDSGFYLCAWSSPGLSTDTQYFGPGTRLTVL.

This clonotype showed up many times. This rearrangement joins TRBV24-1 to TRBJ2-7; the D is unclear. The CDR3 is 15 residues long. V gave up 4 bases and J gave up 0 bases, with 12 bases separating them. CDR1 is KGHDR and CDR2 is SFDVKD in the germline V gene. CDR3 region: CATSDSTKYSYEQYF. CDR3 DNA: TGTGCCACCAGTGACTCTACCAAGTACTCCTACGAGCAGTACTTC.

The genes are TRBV7-2 and TRBJ1-6; D ambiguous. Deletions cut 7 bases from V and 10 bases from J, with 23 bases between. This CDR3 spans 16 amino acids. In germline, CDR1 is SGHTA, CDR2 FQGNSA. The CDR3 sequence: CASNSPADVGGSPLHF. The CDR3 DNA reads TGTGCCAGCAACTCCCCGGCTGATGTTGGAGGGTCACCCCTCCACTTT.

This clonotype was found once. Possible read error: a much larger clone is one base away. This rearrangement joins TRBV20-1 to TRBJ2-3; D call uncertain. Germline CDR1 DFQATT, CDR2 SNEGSKA (reference sequence). The CDR3 runs 12 residues. V was cut by 6 bases and J by 0 bases, with 7 bases left in between. The CDR3 DNA is TGCAGTGCCCAAACTAGCACAGATACGCAGTATTTT. Translation: CSAQTSTDTQYF.

The chain recombines TRBV18 with TRBJ2-5; D may be TRBD1 (5 bases). In germline, CDR1 is KGHSH, CDR2 LQKENI. Trimming took off 6 bases at V and 1 base at J, with 9 bases between the two ends. The CDR3 is 13 residues long. The CDR3 coding sequence is TGTGCCAGCTCTGACAGTGTCCAAGAGACCCAGTACTTC. This translates into CASSDSVQETQYF.

This CDR3 reads CSARDIGGRGSYGYTF. The CDR3 bases are TGCAGTGCTAGAGATATCGGGGGGCGCGGCTCCTATGGCTACACCTTC. The chain is built from TRBV20-1 and TRBJ1-2; maybe TRBD1 (6 bases). V lost 0 bases and J 4 bases, leaving 18 bases between the germline ends. The CDR3 runs 16 residues. The germline gives CDR1 DFQATT, CDR2 SNEGSKA (reference sequence).

This clonotype occurred a few times. This chain links TRBV4-1 with TRBJ2-7, with D possibly TRBD2 on 6 matching bases. Germline values: CDR1 MGHRA, CDR2 YSYEKL. The CDR3 has 14 residues. V was shortened by 4 bases and J by 3 bases, with 13 bases between the two germline ends. The chain's CDR3 is CASSLGKGGYEQYF. CDR3 DNA sequence: TGCGCCAGCAGCCTTGGGAAGGGAGGCTACGAGCAGTACTTC.

This clonotype was counted ten times or more. This may arise from a read error, as a much more abundant clone is one base away. This chain uses TRBV6-4 with TRBJ2-3, with TRBD1 matching 12 bases. Germline V gives CDR1 MRHNA, CDR2 SNTAGT. Germline trimming cut 2 bases from V and 4 bases from J; bases unmatched to any gene: 1. The CDR3 spans 15 residues. The chain's CDR3 is CASSDGTGGADTQYF. CDR3 DNA: TGTGCCAGCAGTGACGGGACAGGGGGCGCAGATACGCAGTATTTT.

The rearrangement uses TRBV7-9 and TRBJ1-2, with unresolved D. Per the germline V gene, CDR1 is SEHNR and CDR2 is FQNEAQ (reference sequence). This CDR3 contains 15 residues. With 1 base removed from V and 6 bases from J, the gap between germline ends came to 15 bases. CDR3 region: CASSLGVSGLHGYTF. Here the CDR3 DNA reads TGTGCCAGCAGCTTAGGTGTATCGGGGTTGCATGGCTACACCTTC.

This clonotype appeared a few times. V gene TRBV5-1 combines with J gene TRBJ1-1; no reliable D call. V was pared by 4 bases and J by 1 base, with 11 bases between. The CDR3 contains 14 residues. CDR1 and CDR2 from the germline V gene are SGHRS and YFSETQ. CDR3: CASSPEGGNTEAFF. The CDR3 DNA reads TGCGCCAGCAGCCCCGAGGGTGGGAACACTGAAGCTTTCTTT.

V gene TRBV7-9 combines with J gene TRBJ2-7, with D perhaps matching TRBD1 (5 bases). Germline V gives CDR1 SEHNR, CDR2 FQNEAQ (reference sequence). The V gene lost 4 bases and the J gene lost 3 bases, with 25 bases spanning the gap. CDR3 length: 18 amino acids. The DNA for the CDR3 is TGTGCCAGCAGCTCCTCAGTCCATCGGAAAAAGGGGTACTACGAGCAGTACTTC. Translation: CASSSSVHRKKGYYEQYF.

This clonotype was observed a few times. This chain joins TRBV5-1 and TRBJ2-6, with unresolved D. This CDR3 spans 16 amino acids. From germline, CDR1 is SGHRS and CDR2 YFSETQ. V was cut by 0 bases and J by 4 bases, with 11 bases left in between. The CDR3 nucleotides read TGCGCCAGCAGCTTGGAGACGGTGCGGGGGGCCAACGTCCTGACTTTC. Encoded protein: CASSLETVRGANVLTF.